Below, 28 T cell receptor beta chains from the same sample are listed, as sequenced in a study of OX40 agonist ivuxolimab in advanced cancers. Generated by immunoSEQ multiplex PCR, the TCRdb table keeps only in-frame clones and is missing some. The repertoire includes roughly 42,000 clones, under 95% of them detected once, and roughly 15% sits in the top ten. The starting material was CD4+ or CD8+ T cells sorted from blood, obtained in a trial of the OX40 agonist ivuxolimab. These receptors were obtained from an adult with an advanced solid tumor such as melanoma, head and neck, liver or kidney cancer.

In this sample, this clone turned up once. This chain joins TRBV29-1 and TRBJ1-1; no firm D call. CDR3 size: 12 residues. V was pared by 1 base and J by 9 bases, with 12 bases between. Per germline, CDR1 SQVTM and CDR2 ANQGSEA. The CDR3 region is CSVEAASSQAFF. In nucleotides, the CDR3 is TGCAGCGTTGAAGCGGCGAGCTCCCAAGCTTTCTTT.

The genes are TRBV6-5 and TRBJ1-2, with TRBD1 matching over 7 bases. Germline CDR1 and CDR2: MNHEY and SVGAGI. This CDR3 is built from 13 residues. With V trimmed by 0 bases and J by 12 bases, 7 bases remained unmatched. For the CDR3, the DNA is TGTGCCAGCAGTTACTCGAGCAGGGGGGCTCACACCTTC. The encoded protein is CASSYSSRGAHTF.

The rearrangement uses TRBV9 and TRBJ2-7, with 7 positions matching TRBD2. The germline gives CDR1 SGDLS, CDR2 YYNGEE. The J segment lost 3 bases and the V segment lost 2 bases, leaving 8 bases of the junction unmatched. There are 15 residues in the CDR3. The DNA of the CDR3 is TGTGCCAGCAGCGTCGGGCTAGCGGAGATCTACGAGCAGTACTTC. This encodes CASSVGLAEIYEQYF. The full variable domain, with the rest looked up from reference TRBV9 and TRBJ2-7, is DSGVTQTPKHLITATGQRVTLRCSPRSGDLSVYWYQQSLDQGLQFLIQYYNGEERAKGNILERFSAQQFPDLHSELNLSSLELGDSALYFCASSVGLAEIYEQYFGPGTRLTVT.

This chain links TRBV15 with TRBJ2-2; no firm D call. Per germline, CDR1 LNHNV and CDR2 YYDKDF (reference sequence). The V and J ends lost 3 bases and 6 bases respectively, with 5 bases between them. The CDR3 is 12 residues long. CDR3 sequence (DNA): TGTGCCACCAGCAGCGGTTCCGGGGAGCTGTTTTTT. Amino acids: CATSSGSGELFF.

This chain joins TRBV29-1 and TRBJ2-5, with unresolved D. The closer fit of TRBJ2-7 to the DNA end suggests the J call may be wrong. The CDR3 runs to 11 residues. Germline V CDR1 and CDR2: SQVTM, ANQGSEA. The CDR3 loop is CSVALMGEQYF. The CDR3 DNA sequence: TGCAGCGTTGCCCTTATGGGCGAGCAGTACTTC.

V usage is TRBV6-4 and J usage is TRBJ2-1, with TRBD2 identical over 16 bases. V was pared by 6 bases and J by 7 bases, with 6 bases of the junction left unmatched. From germline, CDR1 is MRHNA and CDR2 SNTAGT. CDR3 length: 16 residues. The chain's CDR3 is CASRRPGLAGGNEQFF. The CDR3 DNA reads TGTGCCAGCAGGAGACCGGGACTAGCGGGAGGGAATGAGCAGTTCTTC.

The chain links TRBV30 to TRBJ1-1; no firm D call. The CDR3 contains 13 residues. The germline gives CDR1 GTSNPN, CDR2 SVGIG (reference sequence). Trimming took off 3 bases at V and 3 bases at J, with 11 bases between the two ends. CDR3 coding DNA: TGTGCCTGGAGCGAGGTTTTTGACACTGAAGCTTTCTTT. This sequence encodes CAWSEVFDTEAFF.

This CDR3 is CASSAGTGGAGELFF. The CDR3 nucleotides are TGTGCCAGCAGTGCCGGGACAGGGGGTGCCGGGGAGCTGTTTTTT. The J gene is TRBJ2-2, the V gene TRBV6-4; 11 bases are a match to TRBD1. With V trimmed by 4 bases and J by 6 bases, 4 bases remained unmatched. The CDR3 sequence is 15 residues long. Germline assignment: CDR1 MRHNA and CDR2 SNTAGT.

The CDR3 bases are TGTGCCAGCTCACCTCTAGGGTGGGCTGAGCAGTTCTTC. It yields the protein CASSPLGWAEQFF. The chain couples TRBV18 to TRBJ2-1; D ambiguous. CDR1 is KGHSH, CDR2 LQKENI, per germline. The V end lost 3 bases, the J end lost 9 bases, and 12 bases lay between the germline ends. This CDR3 comprises 13 residues.

V usage is TRBV25-1 and J usage is TRBJ2-3; D remains ambiguous. The V end was cut by 1 base, the J end by 6 bases, with 2 bases between. The CDR3 runs to 11 residues. Germline CDR1 MGHDK, CDR2 SYGVNS. CDR3 amino acids: CASSELDTQYF. The CDR3 nucleotides read TGTGCCAGCAGTGAATTGGATACGCAGTATTTT.

V and J are TRBV6-1 and TRBJ2-7; the D is unclear. From germline, CDR1 is MNHNS and CDR2 SASEGT. Trimming removed 3 bases from V and 2 bases from J, with 8 bases in between. The CDR3 has 13 residues. CDR3 coding DNA: TGTGCCAGCAGTGAGTTGTCGCCCTACGAGCAGTACTTC. This sequence encodes CASSELSPYEQYF.

Points on this clone: One junction end disagrees with the germline gene, perhaps due to a read error. The chain carries TRBV13 and TRBJ2-1; D may be TRBD2 (6 bases). Germline loops: CDR1 PRHDT, CDR2 FYEKMQ (reference sequence). CDR3 length: 14 amino acids. The CDR3 nucleotides read TGTGCCAGCAGCATAGGAACTAGCCCCAATGAGCAGTTCTTC. Protein product: CASSIGTSPNEQFF.

As concerns this clone: A read error may account for a junction end that differs from germline. The genes are TRBV7-8 and TRBJ2-7; no clear D. The germline V gene encodes CDR1 SGHVS and CDR2 FQNEAQ. This CDR3 has 14 amino acids. The CDR3 DNA reads TGTGCCAGCAGCTTAGTTCCGTCCTCCCACGAGCAGTACTTC. It translates to CASSLVPSSHEQYF.

The chain employs TRBV5-1 and TRBJ2-2, with D possibly matching TRBD1 (7 bases). The V gene lost 0 bases and the J gene lost 6 bases, with 21 bases spanning the gap. The V gene's germline CDR1 is SGHRS and CDR2 YFSETQ. This CDR3 region has 18 residues. The CDR3 sequence: CASSLAEGAVASSGELFF. The CDR3 DNA follows: TGCGCCAGCAGCTTGGCGGAGGGGGCGGTAGCAAGTTCCGGGGAGCTGTTTTTT.

The chain joins TRBV27 to TRBJ2-7, with TRBD1 matching over 7 bases. The ends lost 5 bases at V and 3 bases at J; junction bases unmatched: 10. The CDR3 contains 15 residues. Germline CDR1 MNHEY, CDR2 SMNVEV (reference sequence). The chain's CDR3 is CASSSPTGRVYEQYF. In nucleotides, the CDR3 is TGTGCCAGCAGTAGCCCGACAGGGCGCGTCTACGAGCAGTACTTC.

The chain employs TRBV5-4 and TRBJ1-1; 9 bases line up with TRBD1. V lost 4 bases and J lost 3; bases outside the gene matches: 7. The CDR3 has 15 residues. Germline V gene sequence: CDR1 SGHNT, CDR2 YYREEE (reference sequence). CDR3 in amino acids: CASSIGQGSYTEAFF. The CDR3 DNA sequence: TGTGCCAGCAGCATAGGACAGGGGTCTTACACTGAAGCTTTCTTT.

The chain joins TRBV19 to TRBJ2-7, with 9 bases that match TRBD2. Germline CDR1 LNHDA, CDR2 SQIVND (reference sequence). The trim removed 1 base at V and 6 bases at J, leaving 7 bases unmatched. CDR3 length: 15 residues. The CDR3 DNA reads TGTGCCAGTAGTATAGTAAGTAGCGGGGGAAGCGAGCAGTACTTC. This sequence encodes CASSIVSSGGSEQYF.

The J gene is TRBJ2-2, the V gene TRBV9, with D tentatively TRBD1 (5 bases). The V gene lost 0 bases and the J gene lost 6 bases, with 12 bases spanning the gap. CDR1 and CDR2 from the germline V gene are SGDLS and YYNGEE. The CDR3 is 15 residues long. The CDR3 nucleotides read TGTGCCAGCAGCGTAGAGGGGCGGCTGGCCGGGGAGCTGTTTTTT. Residues: CASSVEGRLAGELFF.

The genes are TRBV27 and TRBJ2-7; 9 bases line up with TRBD2. J lost 0 bases, V lost 8 bases, and 5 bases had no gene match. The CDR3 totals 14 residues. The V gene's germline CDR1 is MNHEY and CDR2 SMNVEV (reference sequence). The CDR3 nucleotides are TGTGCCAGCGGGGCGGGAGGGAGCTCCTACGAGCAGTACTTC. This sequence encodes CASGAGGSSYEQYF.

The gene calls are TRBV2 and TRBJ2-7; 9 bases match TRBD1. The germline gives CDR1 SNHLY, CDR2 FYNNEI. V dropped 2 bases and J dropped 3; count of bases not matched to a gene: 5. CDR3 size: 15 residues. The CDR3 DNA reads TGTGCCAGCAGTGAAAGAGGGACAGGGAGCTACGAGCAGTACTTC. It translates to CASSERGTGSYEQYF.

The chain is built from TRBV15 and TRBJ2-1; tentative D call: TRBD2 (6 bases). The length of the CDR3 is 14 residues. The germline gives CDR1 LNHNV, CDR2 YYDKDF (reference sequence). The V gene lost 0 bases and the J gene lost 5 bases, with 8 bases spanning the gap. DNA of the CDR3: TGTGCCACCAGCAGAGAGGGGGGTGACAATGAGCAGTTCTTC. It encodes CATSREGGDNEQFF.

The chain is built from TRBV2 and TRBJ2-1; D is unresolved. The germline gives CDR1 SNHLY, CDR2 FYNNEI. This CDR3 contains 16 residues. The CDR3 loop reads CATQIAGFGSYNEQFF. CDR3 sequence (DNA): TGTGCAACTCAGATTGCCGGGTTTGGATCCTACAATGAGCAGTTCTTC.

The chain carries TRBV11-3 and TRBJ2-7; D is perhaps TRBD1 or TRBD2 (5 bases each). Germline lookup yields CDR1 SGHNT and CDR2 YENEEA. Trimming cost V 6 bases and J 3 bases, with 15 bases left between them. There are 14 residues in the CDR3. DNA of the CDR3: TGTGCCAGCAGTCTTTACGAGGGGAACTACGAGCAGTACTTC. Translating it yields CASSLYEGNYEQYF. Full variable domain (rest looked up from reference TRBV11-3 and TRBJ2-7): EAGVVQSPRYKIIEKKQPVAFWCNPISGHNTLYWYLQNLGQGPELLIRYENEEAVDDSQLPKDRFSAERLKGVDSTLKIQPAELGDSAVYLCASSLYEGNYEQYFGPGTRLTVT.

The V call is TRBV7-9, the J call TRBJ1-2, with a weak D call TRBD1 (6 bases). This CDR3 is 13 amino acids long. The V gene's germline CDR1 is SEHNR and CDR2 FQNEAQ (reference sequence). Trimming shortened V by 1 base and J by 11 bases, and 14 bases separated the two germline ends. The CDR3 DNA sequence: TGTGCCAGCAGCTTAGGGGGGCACACGGGGTACACCTTC. Translation: CASSLGGHTGYTF.

The V gene is TRBV6-1, the J gene TRBJ2-6; the D is unclear. The germline CDR1 and CDR2 sequences are MNHNS and SASEGT. Trimming took 10 bases from V and 4 from J, leaving 14 bases between them. The CDR3 consists of 14 residues. CDR3 region: CAIISESGANVLTF. CDR3 in DNA: TGTGCCATCATTAGTGAGTCCGGGGCCAACGTCCTGACTTTC.

The chain carries TRBV2 and TRBJ2-3, with 7 bases aligning to TRBD2. Germline V gene sequence: CDR1 SNHLY, CDR2 FYNNEI. The ends lost 2 bases at V and 1 base at J; junction bases unmatched: 12. CDR3 size: 18 residues. As DNA, the CDR3 is TGTGCCAGCAGTGAAACACTCCGGCGGGAGTGGGGCACAGATACGCAGTATTTT. As protein: CASSETLRREWGTDTQYF.

The chain couples TRBV6-1 to TRBJ2-1, with TRBD2 matching over 7 bases. Unmatched junction bases numbered 4, after V lost 2 bases and J lost 0 bases. This CDR3 spans 16 amino acids. CDR1 and CDR2 from the germline V gene are MNHNS and SASEGT. CDR3 sequence (DNA): TGTGCCAGCAGTGAAACTAGCGAGGTCTCCTACAATGAGCAGTTCTTC. Translating it yields CASSETSEVSYNEQFF.

The chain has TRBV7-9 and TRBJ2-2; 10 bases align to TRBD2. This CDR3 contains 14 residues. The trim removed 5 bases at V and 7 bases at J, leaving 4 bases unmatched. Germline values: CDR1 SEHNR, CDR2 FQNEAQ (reference sequence). CDR3 in amino acids: CASSLLAGDGELFF. DNA of the CDR3: TGTGCCAGCAGCCTGCTAGCGGGAGACGGGGAGCTGTTTTTT.